A selection of T cell receptor beta chains follows, all from one sample in a study of identical twins. TCRdb fed the 5' RACE reads into MiXCR, producing one record per CDR3 protein. This sample has 1.5 million to 2 million distinct CDR3 sequences; about 32% occur once, and the top ten carry 0.27%. The sample comprised cord blood. These TCRs come from a newborn girl in good health. Both conserved end residues are part of each CDR3. Fields, in order: J gene, clone size, D gene, V gene, CDR3 protein, CDR3 DNA. A D gene is named only where the DNA matches it firmly. Part of the rows lack a size; the others show once, few, many or a class for expanded clones.

>TRBJ1-2|.|.|TRBV12-3/TRBV12-4
CASSFNANHGYTF
TGTGCCAGCAGTTTTAACGCGAACCATGGCTACACCTTC
>TRBJ2-3|.|TRBD1|TRBV29-1
CSAKRQGGTDTQYF
TGCAGCGCCAAACGACAGGGGGGCACAGATACGCAGTATTTT
>TRBJ2-1|few|.|TRBV10-3
CAISEAQGLALGYNEQFF
TGTGCCATCAGTGAGGCCCAGGGGCTAGCGCTCGGCTACAATGAGCAGTTCTTC
>TRBJ2-7|.|.|TRBV28
CASSPDTYNEQYF
TGTGCCAGCAGTCCCGACACCTACAATGAGCAGTACTTC
>TRBJ1-2|few|.|TRBV25-1
CASSEYSENYGYTF
TGTGCCAGCAGTGAATATTCGGAGAACTATGGCTACACCTTC
>TRBJ2-4|few|.|TRBV20-1
CSALNGGTKNIQYF
TGCAGTGCGCTGAACGGGGGAACCAAAAACATTCAGTACTTC
>TRBJ2-7|many|TRBD2|TRBV11-2
CASSLGLALYEQYF
TGTGCCAGCAGCTTAGGACTAGCCCTCTACGAGCAGTACTTC
>TRBJ1-6|.|.|TRBV20-1
CSAREGVAISPLHF
TGCAGTGCTAGAGAGGGGGTAGCCATTTCACCCCTCCACTTT
>TRBJ2-1|few|TRBD2|TRBV20-1
CSAISGLAGYNEQFF
TGCAGTGCGATTTCCGGACTAGCGGGGTACAATGAGCAGTTCTTC
>TRBJ2-2|.|.|TRBV20-1
CSARKGGLNTGELFF
TGCAGTGCTAGAAAGGGGGGCCTGAACACCGGGGAGCTGTTTTTT
>TRBJ2-7|.|.|TRBV20-1
CSALTGTEGGRVSYEQYF
TGCAGTGCGCTGACCGGGACAGAGGGTGGGAGGGTTTCCTACGAGCAGTACTTC
>TRBJ2-7|.|.|TRBV2
CASEAGGSYEQYF
TGTGCCAGCGAAGCCGGGGGCTCCTACGAGCAGTACTTC
>TRBJ2-1|.|.|TRBV2
CASRRHQVYEQFF
TGTGCCAGCAGGAGACACCAAGTTTACGAGCAGTTCTTC
>TRBJ2-3|.|TRBD2|TRBV6-2/TRBV6-3
CASSYPGLAGKGDTQYF
TGTGCCAGCAGTTACCCGGGACTAGCGGGAAAGGGAGATACGCAGTATTTT
>TRBJ2-3|few|.|TRBV6-2/TRBV6-3
CASGGGNTQYF
TGTGCCAGCGGGGGTGGCAATACGCAGTATTTT
>TRBJ2-1|many|TRBD2|TRBV29-1
CSVGETSGPYNEQFF
TGCAGCGTGGGCGAAACTAGCGGACCTTACAATGAGCAGTTCTTC
>TRBJ2-1|.|TRBD1|TRBV7-9
CASDYDRGNTEQFF
TGTGCCAGCGACTATGACAGGGGTAATACTGAGCAGTTCTTC
>TRBJ2-3|few|TRBD2|TRBV7-9
CASSLPSGSAYTYTDTQYF
TGTGCCAGCAGCTTACCTAGCGGGAGTGCTTATACCTACACAGATACGCAGTATTTT
>TRBJ1-2|.|.|TRBV5-1
CASSLADSFSYTF
TGCGCCAGCAGCTTGGCCGACAGTTTTAGCTACACCTTC
>TRBJ1-2|many|.|TRBV29-1
CSVKGRSGSSGYTF
TGCAGCGTTAAGGGGAGGTCAGGCTCCTCCGGCTACACCTTC
>TRBJ2-7|.|TRBD2|TRBV7-2
CASSTRSSGFSYEQYF
TGTGCCAGCAGCACACGGTCTAGCGGTTTCTCCTACGAGCAGTACTTC
>TRBJ2-4|.|.|TRBV2
CTSSDWRGVDVQYF
TGTACCAGCAGTGACTGGCGGGGAGTGGACGTTCAGTACTTC
>TRBJ2-6|.|.|TRBV20-1
CSAQTGAGANVLTF
TGCAGTGCGCAGACGGGGGCTGGGGCCAACGTCCTGACTTTC
>TRBJ1-2|many|.|TRBV5-1
CASSLSRRTGVFYGYTF
TGCGCCAGCAGCTTGAGCAGGAGGACGGGCGTTTTTTATGGCTACACCTTC
>TRBJ2-1|.|TRBD1|TRBV6-5
CASSVDRGSGNEQFF
TGTGCCAGCAGTGTCGACAGGGGAAGTGGGAATGAGCAGTTCTTC
>TRBJ1-2|.|TRBD1|TRBV10-3
CAISEPGQGGYTF
TGTGCCATCAGTGAGCCTGGACAGGGCGGCTACACCTTC
>TRBJ1-1|.|.|TRBV20-1
CSAPGEFTEAFF
TGCAGTGCCCCAGGGGAATTCACTGAAGCTTTCTTT
>TRBJ2-3|.|TRBD2|TRBV7-2
CASSPPGLADDTQYF
TGTGCCAGCAGCCCACCGGGACTAGCTGACGATACGCAGTATTTT